A single sample gave rise to the 9 T cell receptor beta chains below, sequenced in a study of blood T cell repertoires in COVID-19. Clones were sequenced by immunoSEQ multiplex PCR, and TCRdb holds only the in-frame ones, with some missing. The table records some 70,000 clones, 70% to 90% of them present only once. Source material: PBMCs or T cells enriched from blood (not recorded which). The receptor set was obtained from a woman aged 40 to 50 who had recovered from COVID-19.

This chain joins TRBV10-1 and TRBJ2-1; TRBD2 agrees at 7 bases. The V gene's germline CDR1 is WNHNN and CDR2 SYGVQD (reference sequence). CDR3 size: 16 residues. V was clipped by 2 bases and J by 5 bases; unmatched bases: 9. Here the CDR3 reads CASSESVGGGDNEQFF. The CDR3 coding sequence is TGCGCCAGCAGTGAGAGCGTCGGGGGAGGGGACAATGAGCAGTTCTTC.

This chain connects TRBV27 to TRBJ1-2; 9 bases align to TRBD1. There are 16 residues in the CDR3. Losses at the gene ends were 4 bases for V and 4 bases for J; bases not matched to a gene: 10. Germline-derived CDR1 and CDR2 are MNHEY and SMNVEV (reference sequence). The CDR3 nucleotides are TGTGCCAGCAGTTCTCCGGGACAGGGTGGATCCTATGGCTACACCTTC. Translated: CASSSPGQGGSYGYTF.

V usage is TRBV11-2 and J usage is TRBJ1-2; the D is unclear. The CDR3 contains 14 residues. Germline CDR1 reads SGHAT; CDR2 reads FQNNGV. V lost 4 bases and J lost 1, with 10 bases in between. CDR3 sequence reads: CASSYGLNNYGYTF. The CDR3 bases are TGTGCCAGCAGCTACGGACTGAATAACTATGGCTACACCTTC.

The V and J genes are TRBV5-1 and TRBJ2-5; D is ambiguous. Germline values: CDR1 SGHRS, CDR2 YFSETQ. Trimming shortened V by 0 bases and J by 2 bases, and 8 bases separated the two germline ends. This CDR3 contains 14 residues. CDR3 in DNA: TGCGCCAGCAGCTTGGCCGGTAAACAAGAGACCCAGTACTTC. It codes for CASSLAGKQETQYF.

The chain carries TRBV29-1 and TRBJ1-2, with D maybe TRBD1 (6 bases). The CDR3 extends over 13 amino acids. V was trimmed by 4 bases and J by 5 bases, leaving 14 bases between them. Per germline, CDR1 SQVTM and CDR2 ANQGSEA. The CDR3 here is CSVVAGVGYGYTF. Written as DNA, the CDR3 is TGCAGCGTTGTGGCAGGGGTGGGGTATGGCTACACCTTC. The full variable domain, in which reference TRBV29-1 and TRBJ1-2 provide the parts outside the CDR3, is SAVISQKPSRDICQRGTSLTIQCQVDSQVTMMFWYRQQPGQSLTLIATANQGSEATYESGFVIDKFPISRPNLTFSTLTVSNMSPEDSSIYLCSVVAGVGYGYTFGSGTRLTVV.

The V gene is TRBV29-1, the J gene TRBJ1-5; D uncertain. Between the trimmed V and J ends, which lost 6 bases and 1 base, there was a span of 16 bases. This CDR3 has 15 residues. Germline V gene sequence: CDR1 SQVTM, CDR2 ANQGSEA. CDR3 in DNA: TGCAGCGTGATAGGTGAGAGGGAGAGCAATCAGCCCCAGCATTTT. Encoded protein: CSVIGERESNQPQHF.

This rearrangement joins TRBV18 to TRBJ2-7; TRBD1 matches 8 bases. Germline-derived CDR1 and CDR2 are KGHSH and LQKENI. The CDR3 runs to 14 residues. The V gene end was trimmed by 5 bases and the J gene end by 7 bases; junction bases not matched to a gene: 10. The CDR3 DNA reads as TGTGCCAGCTCATCCGACAGGGGTCTTGGGGAGCAGTACTTC. Residues: CASSSDRGLGEQYF.

The genes are TRBV5-4 and TRBJ2-1; 10 bases match TRBD2. After removal of 5 bases from V and 6 bases from J, the junction contained 8 bases not matched to a gene. This CDR3 has 15 amino acids. Germline CDR1 and CDR2: SGHNT and YYREEE (reference sequence). CDR3 bases: TGTGCCAGCAGTAAAACTAGCGGGGATACCAATGAGCAGTTCTTC. It yields the protein CASSKTSGDTNEQFF. The entire variable domain, with the rest obtained from reference TRBV5-4 and TRBJ2-1, is as follows: ETGVTQSPTHLIKTRGQQVTLRCSSQSGHNTVSWYQQALGQGPQFIFQYYREEENGRGNFPPRFSGLQFPNYSSELNVNALELDDSALYLCASSKTSGDTNEQFFGPGTRLTVL.

This clone is a singleton in its sample. The chain carries TRBV5-4 and TRBJ2-3; D call uncertain. This CDR3 comprises 14 residues. Per the germline V gene, CDR1 is SGHNT and CDR2 is YYREEE (reference sequence). V was trimmed by 0 bases and J by 5 bases, leaving 10 bases between them. In DNA, the CDR3 is TGTGCCAGCAGCTTGGAACTCACCCAAGATACGCAGTATTTT. Translated, it gives CASSLELTQDTQYF. Variable domain in full (rest from reference TRBV5-4 and TRBJ2-3): ETGVTQSPTHLIKTRGQQVTLRCSSQSGHNTVSWYQQALGQGPQFIFQYYREEENGRGNFPPRFSGLQFPNYSSELNVNALELDDSALYLCASSLELTQDTQYFGPGTRLTVL.